The 11 T cell receptor beta chains presented below share a single source sample, sequenced in a study of blood T cell repertoires in COVID-19. Generated by immunoSEQ multiplex PCR, the TCRdb table keeps only in-frame clones and is missing some. The sample lists 200,000 to 250,000 clones; approximately 86% were seen once. The sequencing input was PBMCs or T cells enriched from blood (not recorded which). These receptor sequences come from a woman in her thirties with acute COVID-19.

V usage is TRBV6-1 and J usage is TRBJ1-5; 9 nucleotides line up with TRBD1. CDR1 is MNHNS and CDR2 is SASEGT in the germline V gene. Trimming removed 7 bases from V and 11 bases from J; junction bases left unmatched: 9. CDR3 size: 13 residues. The CDR3 region is CASTLQDRGAQHF. In nucleotides, the CDR3 is TGTGCCAGCACCCTACAGGACAGGGGTGCCCAGCATTTT.

The J gene is TRBJ2-1, the V gene TRBV6-2 or TRBV6-3, with D maybe TRBD2 (5 bases). Deletions cut 5 bases from V and 5 bases from J, with 7 bases between. There are 12 residues in the CDR3. Germline V gene lookup returns CDR1 MNHEY and CDR2 SVGEGT. The CDR3 DNA reads TGTGCCAGCAGTCGGGGTCACAATGAGCAGTTCTTC. Amino acids: CASSRGHNEQFF.

The chain joins TRBV7-2 to TRBJ2-2, with D hard to call. CDR1 is SGHTA and CDR2 is FQGNSA in the germline V gene. Deletions cut 1 base from V and 2 bases from J, with 8 bases between. CDR3 length: 15 residues. CDR3 DNA sequence: TGTGCCAGCAGCTTAGGACTGTTAAACACCGGGGAGCTGTTTTTT. Translated, it gives CASSLGLLNTGELFF.

CDR3 region: CASSYYNEQFF. The CDR3 DNA is TGTGCCAGCAGCTACTACAATGAGCAGTTCTTC. The chain has TRBV3-1 (or the pseudogene TRBV3-2) and TRBJ2-1; D ambiguous. The V and J ends lost 5 bases and 3 bases respectively, with 2 bases between them. CDR1 is LGHDT and CDR2 is YNNKEL in the germline V gene (reference sequence). The CDR3 totals 11 residues.

This clone was counted once. V and J are TRBV11-1 and TRBJ2-1; D not certain. Trimming removed 0 bases at V and 5 bases at J, with 8 bases between. Per germline, CDR1 SGHAT and CDR2 FQDESV (reference sequence). CDR3 length: 14 amino acids. The CDR3 DNA follows: TGTGCCAGCAGCTTAGCGCGAGATGACAATGAGCAGTTCTTC. Translation gives CASSLARDDNEQFF.

The chain has TRBV7-2 and TRBJ2-7; D unresolved. CDR1 is SGHTA, CDR2 FQGNSA, per germline. The CDR3 loop spans 15 amino acids. The V and J ends lost 2 bases and 2 bases respectively, with 13 bases between them. CDR3 sequence: CASSLYYSPTYEQYF. In nucleotides, the CDR3 is TGTGCCAGCAGCTTATATTATAGTCCCACCTACGAGCAGTACTTC.

This rearrangement joins TRBV6-2 or TRBV6-3 to TRBJ1-2; 10 bases are a match to TRBD1. Per the germline V gene, CDR1 is MNHEY and CDR2 is SVGEGT. Germline trimming cut 4 bases from V and 2 bases from J; bases unmatched to any gene: 7. The CDR3 length is 16 residues. In DNA form, the CDR3 reads TGTGCCAGCAGTTTGACCGGGACAGGGGTAAACTATGGCTACACCTTC. Residues: CASSLTGTGVNYGYTF.

The genes are TRBV2 and TRBJ2-2; TRBD1 matches 9 bases. Germline V gives CDR1 SNHLY, CDR2 FYNNEI. J gave up 0 bases and V 4 bases, and 0 bases lay outside the gene matches. The CDR3 sequence is 15 residues long. Here the CDR3 DNA reads TGTGCCAGCAGTGGACAGGGGGCGAACACCGGGGAGCTGTTTTTT. It codes for CASSGQGANTGELFF.

The chain employs TRBV5-1 and TRBJ1-2; 9 nucleotides line up with TRBD1. With 2 bases clipped from V and 5 bases from J, the junction kept 4 bases outside the gene matches. In germline, CDR1 is SGHRS, CDR2 YFSETQ. The CDR3 totals 14 residues. The CDR3 nucleotides read TGCGCCAGCAGCTTAGACAGGGGGAAGTATGGCTACACCTTC. Protein product: CASSLDRGKYGYTF.

This clone appeared a few times. The chain links TRBV5-5 to TRBJ1-2; a possible D gene is TRBD1 (6 bases). The CDR3 contains 15 residues. Between the trimmed V and J ends, which lost 2 bases and 4 bases, there was a span of 15 bases. Germline-derived CDR1 and CDR2 are SGHKS and YYEKEE (reference sequence). The CDR3 loop is CASSLMARGIYGYTF. CDR3 sequence (DNA): TGTGCCAGCAGCTTAATGGCCAGGGGAATCTATGGCTACACCTTC.

The V and J genes are TRBV29-1 and TRBJ1-2; unclear D gene. The CDR3 has 13 amino acids. Germline values: CDR1 SQVTM, CDR2 ANQGSEA. V was trimmed by 4 bases and J by 2 bases, leaving 11 bases between them. The CDR3 bases are TGCAGCGTTGTTGGCACCTCAAACTATGGCTACACCTTC. As protein: CSVVGTSNYGYTF.